This T cell receptor (beta chain) appears in the sequencing data of a study of blood T cell repertoires in COVID-19. At the level of the study: The study drew acute and convalescent COVID-19 samples from the United States, Italy and Spain. PBMCs, B-cell-depleted T cells, or T cells provided the cDNA or gDNA that made up the material.

Authors' processing steps: Quantification of nucleated cells was approximated via reference gene primer amplification. Assay used: immunoSEQ multiplex PCR; TCRdb lists only in-frame clones, some missing. Clone size and the V and J calls come from that table; the DNA yielded D and trimming. The profile shows over 55,000 clones, around nine tenths of them singletons. V dropped 4 bases and J dropped 5; count of bases not matched to a gene: 10. There are 15 residues in the CDR3. CDR1 and CDR2 (germline): SGHTA, FQGTGA. Sequencing was performed on peripheral blood. The source of this sequence is a human donor in a cohort sampled during active COVID-19. The chain recombines TRBV7-3 with TRBJ1-2, with 7 bases identical to TRBD1. CDR3 in amino acids: CASSSFSGTEYGYTF. The CDR3 DNA is TGTGCCAGCAGCTCTTTCTCCGGGACAGAGTATGGCTACACCTTC.